These T cell receptor beta chains were read from a single sample in a study of cytomegalovirus exposure and HLA in healthy donors. The data were produced by immunoSEQ multiplex PCR, yet TCRdb's version contains in-frame clones alone and is incomplete. The sample consists of some 120,000 clones, 79% of them appearing once. Sequences were obtained from PBMCs. The source is a man aged 18 to 35 in good health and CMV-seronegative. CDR3s include the opening cysteine and the closing phenylalanine or tryptophan. The order of the fields is V gene, J gene, clone size, D gene, CDR3 DNA, CDR3 protein. The D gene is left open where the match is weak. Part of the rows lack a size; the others show once, few, many or a class for expanded clones.

TRBV7-2	TRBJ1-4	-	TRBD1	TGTGCCAGCAGCCCAGGGACAGGGAATGAAAAACTGTTTTTT	CASSPGTGNEKLFF
TRBV5-1	TRBJ2-5	-	-	TGCGCCAGCAGCTTTTCAGGGGCCCAAGAGACCCAGTACTTC	CASSFSGAQETQYF
TRBV2	TRBJ2-2	-	TRBD1	TGTGCCAGCGCGTTTCAAGGGGGCAACACCGGGGAGCTGTTTTTT	CASAFQGGNTGELFF
TRBV2	TRBJ2-7	-	TRBD2	TGTGCCAGCAGTAGGGCTAGCGGGAGTTCCGAGCAGTACTTC	CASSRASGSSEQYF
TRBV6-6	TRBJ1-1	few	-	TGTGCCAGCAGTTACGAAATGACAACTGAAGCTTTCTTT	CASSYEMTTEAFF
TRBV19	TRBJ2-5	once	TRBD1	TGTGCCAGTAGTATAGTGGCAGGGGGCCCAGAGACCCAGTACTTC	CASSIVAGGPETQYF
TRBV7-9	TRBJ2-6	-	-	TGTGCCAGCAGCTTTTTCAGGGTCACTGGGGCCAACGTCCTGACTTTC	CASSFFRVTGANVLTF
TRBV2	TRBJ2-2	-	TRBD2	TGTGCCAGCAGTGGGGATAGCGGGTCCACCGGGGAGCTGTTTTTT	CASSGDSGSTGELFF
TRBV7-6	TRBJ1-5	-	-	TGTGCCAGCAGCCCCGAACGGAGTCAGCCCCAGCATTTT	CASSPERSQPQHF
TRBV27	TRBJ2-3	-	TRBD2	TGTGCCAGCAGTTTAAGGGGAGCGGGAGGGGGTTTGGATACGCAGTATTTT	CASSLRGAGGGLDTQYF
TRBV6-5	TRBJ2-1	-	TRBD1	TGTGCCAGCAGCTTGGGACAGGGAAGGAGTGATGAGCAGTTCTTC	CASSLGQGRSDEQFF
TRBV27	TRBJ1-6	-	TRBD1	TGTGCCAGCAGTTTAAGCAGGGGGGATCAGTCGCCGTATAATTCACCCCTCCACTTT	CASSLSRGDQSPYNSPLHF
TRBV4-2	TRBJ1-1	-	TRBD1	TGTGCCAGCAGCCAACTCTCCGGGACAGTGGGCACTGAAGCTTTCTTT	CASSQLSGTVGTEAFF
TRBV30	TRBJ2-3	-	TRBD2	TGTGCCTGGAGTTCGGGGACTAGCGGGAGCACAGATACGCAGTATTTT	CAWSSGTSGSTDTQYF
TRBV30	TRBJ2-2	-	-	TGTGCCTGGAATCAGGGGTTTCCTGGGGAGCTGTTTTTT	CAWNQGFPGELFF
TRBV12-5	TRBJ2-2	-	TRBD2	TGTGCTAGTGGTTTGGCCGGGACTAGCGGGACATCCGGGGAGCTGTTTTTT	CASGLAGTSGTSGELFF
TRBV4-1	TRBJ2-2	-	-	TGCGCCAGCAGCCAAGTCGCGGAGAACACCGGGGAGCTGTTTTTT	CASSQVAENTGELFF
TRBV10-3	TRBJ2-1	-	-	TGTGCCATCAGTGAGTCTCTTACGCTAAACAATGAGCAGTTCTTC	CAISESLTLNNEQFF
TRBV14	TRBJ2-3	few	-	TGTGCCAGCAGCCAAACAGGGATGTCCACAGATACGCAGTATTTT	CASSQTGMSTDTQYF
TRBV20-1	TRBJ1-2	-	-	TGCAGTGCTAACAATAACTATGGCTACACCTTC	CSANNNYGYTF
TRBV7-2	TRBJ1-2	-	-	TGTGCCAGCAGCCCCTCGGTCGGCTACACCTTC	CASSPSVGYTF
TRBV15	TRBJ1-6	once	TRBD1	TGTGCCACGGCACTAGACAGGGCGGCTAAGAATTCACCCCTCCACTTT	CATALDRAAKNSPLHF
TRBV6-6	TRBJ1-2	-	TRBD1	TGTGCCAGCAGTCCGGACAGGGGGAAGTATGGCTACACCTTC	CASSPDRGKYGYTF
TRBV12-5	TRBJ1-5	-	TRBD1	TGTGCTAGTGGTTTGTGGGGACAGGGGGCTGGCAATCAGCCCCAGCATTTT	CASGLWGQGAGNQPQHF
TRBV11-3	TRBJ2-5	-	-	TGTGCCAGCAGCTTATGGGCGGGAGAGACCCAGTACTTC	CASSLWAGETQYF
TRBV2	TRBJ2-5	-	TRBD1	TGTGCCAGCAGTAACGGACAGGTGTACCAAGAGACCCAGTACTTC	CASSNGQVYQETQYF
TRBV2	TRBJ2-1	-	TRBD1	TGTGCCAGCATTAACAGGGACAGCCGTGGATACAATGAGCAGTTCTTC	CASINRDSRGYNEQFF
TRBV11-3	TRBJ2-1	-	-	TGTGCCAGCAGCTTAGAAGTAGACGGGTACAATGAGCAGTTCTTC	CASSLEVDGYNEQFF
TRBV6-6	TRBJ2-1	-	TRBD2	TGTGCCAGCAGTTACCCAGCGGGAGGGGCCAGGGATGAGCAGTTCTTC	CASSYPAGGARDEQFF
TRBV15	TRBJ2-3	-	-	TGTGCCAGCCGTGGGGGGGGGCGGAGGGCAGATACGCAGTATTTT	CASRGGGRRADTQYF
TRBV28	TRBJ2-3	-	-	TGTGCCAGCAGCTCGTCTAGCCCTCGAGGGTCGCAGTATTTT	CASSSSSPRGSQYF
TRBV15	TRBJ2-7	few	TRBD1	TGTGCCACCAGGGTGGACAGGGGAACATCATACGAGCAGTACTTC	CATRVDRGTSYEQYF
TRBV28	TRBJ2-1	-	-	TGTGCCAGCAGTTTATTAGGTCAGGGCCTCAATGAGCAGTTCTTC	CASSLLGQGLNEQFF
TRBV10-2	TRBJ2-7	-	-	TGCGCCAGCAGTGCGGACCGGACTGATTACGAGCAGTACTTC	CASSADRTDYEQYF
TRBV7-2	TRBJ1-2	-	-	TGTGCCAGCAGCCTCTCACCAACGGGGCCGGGGGATGGCTACACCTTC	CASSLSPTGPGDGYTF
TRBV18	TRBJ1-5	-	TRBD1	TGTGCCAGCTCACCTAATTTACAGGGGGGCAATCAGCCCCAGCATTTT	CASSPNLQGGNQPQHF
TRBV29-1	TRBJ2-7	-	TRBD2	TGCAGCGTTGTCTTGTTGGGGACTACCTCCTACGAGCAGTACTTC	CSVVLLGTTSYEQYF
TRBV4-1	TRBJ2-5	-	TRBD1	TGCGCCAGCAGCCAGCCGGGACAGGGAGATGAGACCCAGTACTTC	CASSQPGQGDETQYF
TRBV19	TRBJ1-5	-	-	TGTGCCAGTACCGCGGGACCCCTAAGCAATCAGCCCCAGCATTTT	CASTAGPLSNQPQHF
TRBV11-2	TRBJ1-2	few	-	TGTGCCAGCAGCCCTCCGATTGACATGAACTATGGCTACACCTTC	CASSPPIDMNYGYTF
TRBV7-3	TRBJ2-3	-	TRBD1	TGTGCCAGCAGCTTATTCGCACAGGGGGCCACAGATACGCAGTATTTT	CASSLFAQGATDTQYF
TRBV9	TRBJ2-2	-	TRBD1	TGTGCCAGCCAGGACAGGGCGAACACCGGGGAGCTGTTTTTT	CASQDRANTGELFF
TRBV2	TRBJ2-2	-	TRBD2	TGTGCCAGCAGTGAAAGGTTAGCGGGAGCAAATGCCGGGGAGCTGTTTTTT	CASSERLAGANAGELFF
TRBV5-1	TRBJ1-3	-	TRBD1	TGCGCCAGCAGCTTGGGGGCAGGGGGGATCTCTGGAAACACCATATATTTT	CASSLGAGGISGNTIYF
TRBV27	TRBJ2-1	-	-	TGTGCCAGCAGCAGGTACAATGAGCAGTTCTTC	CASSRYNEQFF
TRBV7-2	TRBJ1-1	once	-	TGTGCCAGCAGCATGGGCGACCTCAACACTGAAGCTTTCTTT	CASSMGDLNTEAFF
TRBV27	TRBJ1-2	-	TRBD1	TGTGCCAGCAAGGGAGGGACAGGGTATGGCTACACCTTC	CASKGGTGYGYTF
TRBV19	TRBJ2-2	-	-	TGTGCCAGTAAGTCGCTAGCGCAAAACACCGGGGAGCTGTTTTTT	CASKSLAQNTGELFF
TRBV7-3	TRBJ2-3	-	-	TGTGCCAGCAGCTTAACGGCGGCGTCCACAGATACGCAGTATTTT	CASSLTAASTDTQYF
TRBV19	TRBJ1-1	-	-	TGTGCCAGTAGGCTCCTTGGGAGTTACACTGAAGCTTTCTTT	CASRLLGSYTEAFF
TRBV20-1	TRBJ2-1	-	-	TGCAGTGCTAGCTCGGGGGATGAGCAGTTCTTC	CSASSGDEQFF
TRBV4-1	TRBJ1-1	-	TRBD1	TGCGCCAGCAGTGACAGGGGATCCACTGAAGCTTTCTTT	CASSDRGSTEAFF
TRBV18	TRBJ2-2	-	TRBD1	TGTGCCAGCTCACCACAAGGGGGCGCCGCCGGGGAGCTGTTTTTT	CASSPQGGAAGELFF
TRBV28	TRBJ1-6	-	TRBD1	TGTGCCAGCAGCTCGCCACAGGGGGCGCGGGTCCCCCTCCACTTT	CASSSPQGARVPLHF
TRBV27	TRBJ2-7	-	-	TGTGCCAGCAGTTTTCATCAGGGTCCCTACGAGCAGTACTTC	CASSFHQGPYEQYF
TRBV10-3	TRBJ2-7	-	-	TGTGCCATCAGTGACCGGGACTCCCCTTACGCCGCGTACTTC	CAISDRDSPYAAYF
TRBV5-8	TRBJ2-7	few	-	TGTGCCAGCAGCTTGGGAGCGGACAGCTCCTACGAGCAGTACTTC	CASSLGADSSYEQYF